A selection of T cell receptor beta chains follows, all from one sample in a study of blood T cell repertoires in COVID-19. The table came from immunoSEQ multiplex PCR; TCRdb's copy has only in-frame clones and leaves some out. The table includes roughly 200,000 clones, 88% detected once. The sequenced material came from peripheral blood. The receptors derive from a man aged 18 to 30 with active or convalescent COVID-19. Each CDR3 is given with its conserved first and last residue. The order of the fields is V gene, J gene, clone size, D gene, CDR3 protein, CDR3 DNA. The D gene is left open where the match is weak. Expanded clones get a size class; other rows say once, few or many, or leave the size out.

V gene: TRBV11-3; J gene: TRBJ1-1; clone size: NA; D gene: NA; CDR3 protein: CASSFGENTEAFF; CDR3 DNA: TGTGCCAGCAGCTTCGGGGAGAACACTGAAGCTTTCTTT
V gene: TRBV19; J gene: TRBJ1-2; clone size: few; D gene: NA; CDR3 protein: CASSPGGVYGYTF; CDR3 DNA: TGTGCCAGTAGCCCGGGAGGGGTATATGGCTACACCTTC
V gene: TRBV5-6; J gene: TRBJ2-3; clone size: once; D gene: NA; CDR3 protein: CASSLSRGASTDTQYF; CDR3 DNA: TGTGCCAGCAGCTTGTCTCGCGGGGCTAGCACAGATACGCAGTATTTT
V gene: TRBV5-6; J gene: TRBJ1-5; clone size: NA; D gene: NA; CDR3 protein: CASSLGRGNQPQHF; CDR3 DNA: TGTGCCAGCAGCTTGGGCAGGGGCAATCAGCCCCAGCATTTT
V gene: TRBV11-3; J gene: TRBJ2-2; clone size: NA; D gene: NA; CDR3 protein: CASSGTGPGELFF; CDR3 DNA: TGTGCCAGCAGCGGAACAGGGCCCGGGGAGCTGTTTTTT
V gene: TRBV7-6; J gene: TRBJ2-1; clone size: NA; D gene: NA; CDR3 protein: CASSLFGGGVSYNEQFF; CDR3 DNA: TGTGCCAGCAGCTTATTTGGGGGAGGCGTCTCCTACAATGAGCAGTTCTTC
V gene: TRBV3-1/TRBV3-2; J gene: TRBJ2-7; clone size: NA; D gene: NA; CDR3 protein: CASSQERLAPEQYF; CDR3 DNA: TGTGCCAGCAGCCAAGAACGGCTAGCGCCCGAGCAGTACTTC
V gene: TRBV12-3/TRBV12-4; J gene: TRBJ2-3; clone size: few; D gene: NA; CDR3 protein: CASSQSFTDTQYF; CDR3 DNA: TGTGCCAGCTCACAGTCTTTCACAGATACGCAGTATTTT
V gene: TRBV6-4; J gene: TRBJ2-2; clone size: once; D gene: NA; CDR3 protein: CASSATGFGYETGELFF; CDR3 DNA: TGTGCCAGCAGTGCCACAGGGTTCGGCTATGAGACCGGGGAGCTGTTTTTT
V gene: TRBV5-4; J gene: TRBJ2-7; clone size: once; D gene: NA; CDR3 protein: CASSLAGLAVDEQYF; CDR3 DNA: TGTGCCAGCAGCTTGGCCGGGCTAGCCGTTGACGAGCAGTACTTC
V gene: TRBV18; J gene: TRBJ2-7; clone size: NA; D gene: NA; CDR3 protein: CASSSGSYEQYF; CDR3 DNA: TGTGCCAGCTCGTCCGGGTCCTACGAGCAGTACTTC
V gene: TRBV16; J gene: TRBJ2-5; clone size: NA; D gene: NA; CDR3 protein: CASSQSSPGETQYF; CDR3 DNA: TGTGCCAGCAGCCAATCGTCTCCGGGAGAGACCCAGTACTTC
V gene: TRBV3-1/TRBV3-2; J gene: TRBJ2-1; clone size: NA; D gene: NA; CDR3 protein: CASSHGLPSLYNEQFF; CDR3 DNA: TGTGCCAGCAGCCATGGACTACCGTCGCTCTACAATGAGCAGTTCTTC
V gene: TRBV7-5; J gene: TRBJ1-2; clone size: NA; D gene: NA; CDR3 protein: CARSLPGQGHPPNYGYTF; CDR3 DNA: TGTGCCAGAAGCTTACCCGGACAGGGTCACCCCCCTAACTATGGCTACACCTTC
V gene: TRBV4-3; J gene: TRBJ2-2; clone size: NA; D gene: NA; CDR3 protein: CASSQEGGTTNTGELFF; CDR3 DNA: TGCGCCAGCAGCCAAGAAGGCGGGACCACTAACACCGGGGAGCTGTTTTTT
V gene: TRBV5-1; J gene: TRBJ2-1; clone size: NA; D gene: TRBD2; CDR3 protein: CASSPGTSGFSYNEQFF; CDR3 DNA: TGCGCCAGCAGCCCCGGGACTAGCGGTTTCTCCTACAATGAGCAGTTCTTC
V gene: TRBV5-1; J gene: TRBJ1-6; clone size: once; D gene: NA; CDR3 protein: CASSLEGHVNSPLHF; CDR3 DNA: TGCGCCAGCAGCTTGGAGGGACATGTGAATTCACCCCTCCACTTT